Shown below are 25 T cell receptor beta chains from a single sample sequenced in a study of blood T cells in healthy people across ages. With a J-beta primer mix and a sample-barcoded 5' primer, a second PCR ran 7 to 11 cycles. MiXCR was run by TCRdb on the 5' RACE reads, yielding one entry per CDR3 protein. Altogether about 830,000 distinct CDR3 sequences are present, around 68% being singletons, with the ten largest covering 28%. Sequencing input: blood. These receptors came from a man in his thirties or forties in good health.

This chain joins TRBV5-5 and TRBJ2-1, with a possible D match to TRBD2 (5 bases). This CDR3 region has 15 residues. V shed 1 base and J shed 6 bases, with 14 bases lying between them. The germline gives CDR1 SGHKS, CDR2 YYEKEE (reference sequence). CDR3 residues: CASSLSSRAFNEQFF. CDR3 bases: TGTGCCAGCAGCTTGTCTAGCAGAGCCTTCAATGAGCAGTTCTTC.

This chain connects TRBV7-2 to TRBJ2-1; D is ambiguous. Germline V gene data show CDR1 as SGHTA and CDR2 as FQGNSA. The CDR3 totals 12 residues. Trimming left V 1 base short and J 9 bases short, with 7 bases between. The CDR3 region has the DNA TGTGCCAGCAGCTTAGATTGGGGTGAGCAGTTCTTC. This encodes CASSLDWGEQFF.

The chain is built from TRBV6-6 and TRBJ2-7; maybe TRBD2 (6 bases). V lost 0 bases and J 6 bases, leaving 18 bases between the germline ends. This CDR3 is 16 amino acids long. Per germline, CDR1 MNHNY and CDR2 SVGAGI (reference sequence). The CDR3 loop reads CASSYSGRGGGIEQYF. As DNA, the CDR3 is TGTGCCAGCAGTTACTCTGGGCGGGGAGGAGGGATCGAGCAGTACTTC.

The chain couples TRBV9 to TRBJ2-1, with 7 positions matching TRBD1. CDR1 is SGDLS and CDR2 is YYNGEE in the germline V gene. CDR3 length equals 19 residues. J gave up 0 bases and V 0 bases, and 12 bases lay outside the gene matches. The CDR3 bases are TGTGCCAGCAGCGTAGAGGGACAGACAGTCCTATTCTCCTACAATGAGCAGTTCTTC. It yields the protein CASSVEGQTVLFSYNEQFF. Using reference TRBV9 and TRBJ2-1 for the parts outside the CDR3, the full variable domain is DSGVTQTPKHLITATGQRVTLRCSPRSGDLSVYWYQQSLDQGLQFLIQYYNGEERAKGNILERFSAQQFPDLHSELNLSSLELGDSALYFCASSVEGQTVLFSYNEQFFGPGTRLTVL.

This clonotype has ten or more counts. This chain uses TRBV3-1 with TRBJ2-1; 9 nucleotides align to TRBD1. The CDR3 runs to 16 residues. Unmatched junction bases numbered 9, after V lost 1 base and J lost 8 bases. Germline CDR1 is LGHDT and CDR2 is YNNKEL (reference sequence). The CDR3 region is CASSQVLGTGSHEQFF. The CDR3 DNA sequence: TGTGCCAGCAGCCAAGTCCTTGGGACAGGGTCCCATGAGCAGTTCTTC.

The chain joins TRBV20-1 to TRBJ2-5; D is undetermined. The CDR3 totals 15 residues. Trimming pared 2 bases from V and 2 bases from J, leaving 15 bases between. From germline, CDR1 is DFQATT and CDR2 SNEGSKA (reference sequence). CDR3 in amino acids: CSARRGNGWQETQYF. CDR3 in DNA: TGCAGTGCTAGAAGAGGTAACGGTTGGCAAGAGACCCAGTACTTC.

The V gene is TRBV4-2, the J gene TRBJ2-7; 7 nucleotides line up with TRBD1. The J segment lost 2 bases and the V segment lost 0 bases, leaving 10 bases of the junction unmatched. Per germline, CDR1 LGHNA and CDR2 YNFKEQ. The CDR3 consists of 17 residues. CDR3 in amino acids: CASSQELGTATPYEQYF. As DNA, the CDR3 is TGTGCCAGCAGCCAAGAGCTAGGGACAGCTACCCCCTACGAGCAGTACTTC.

The V call is TRBV9, the J call TRBJ2-3, with TRBD1 matching 8 bases. Trimming took 1 base from V and 3 from J; bases not matched to a gene: 7. The CDR3 length is 16 residues. Germline V gene data show CDR1 as SGDLS and CDR2 as YYNGEE. CDR3 nucleotide sequence: TGTGCCAGCAGCGTACGACCAGGACAGGGTACAGATACGCAGTATTTT. Encoded protein: CASSVRPGQGTDTQYF.

V and J are TRBV29-1 and TRBJ2-5, with D uncertain. The DNA end is a closer match to TRBJ2-7, so the J assignment may be wrong. This CDR3 is 12 amino acids long. CDR1 is SQVTM, CDR2 ANQGSEA, per germline. The CDR3 DNA reads TGCAGCGTTGTCGGCAGAGACTACGAGCAGTACTTC. It is translated as CSVVGRDYEQYF.

The rearrangement uses TRBV12-3 or TRBV12-4 and TRBJ2-7; the match to TRBD1 covers 11 bases. This CDR3 comprises 16 residues. V trimming: 5 bases; J trimming: 1 base; junction bases outside the gene matches: 7. The CDR3 protein is CASSHPGQGGSYEQYF. CDR3 nucleotides: TGTGCCAGCAGTCACCCGGGACAGGGGGGATCCTACGAGCAGTACTTC.

This clonotype was observed a handful of times. The rearrangement links TRBV27 to TRBJ1-4; D is unresolved. Deletions cut 1 base from V and 8 bases from J, with 14 bases between. Germline CDR1 and CDR2: MNHEY and SMNVEV (reference sequence). The CDR3 extends over 15 amino acids. The CDR3 coding sequence is TGTGCCAGCAGTTTATTCTCCCAGGTACGGGAAAAACTGTTTTTT. Translated: CASSLFSQVREKLFF.

Only one count was recorded for this clonotype. The chain employs TRBV12-3 or TRBV12-4 and TRBJ1-6; TRBD1 aligns across 7 bases. This CDR3 spans 13 amino acids. J gave up 7 bases and V 11 bases, and 8 bases lay outside the gene matches. The CDR3 sequence is CAAARGANSPLHF. The CDR3 DNA reads TGTGCCGCAGCCAGGGGGGCAAATTCACCCCTCCACTTT.

This rearrangement joins TRBV27 to TRBJ2-3; weak D call: TRBD2 (5 bases). The CDR3 totals 14 residues. V lost 2 bases, J lost 5 bases, and 11 bases lay in between. Germline V gene data show CDR1 as MNHEY and CDR2 as SMNVEV (reference sequence). For the CDR3, the DNA is TGTGCCAGCAGTTTAGGACTGACCGGAGATACGCAGTATTTT. Its translation is CASSLGLTGDTQYF.

V usage is TRBV6-6 and J usage is TRBJ2-3, with 8 bases lining up with TRBD2. V shed 5 bases and J 6 bases; nucleotides not matched to a gene: 4. CDR1 and CDR2 from the germline V gene are MNHNY and SVGAGI (reference sequence). CDR3 size: 13 residues. The DNA of the CDR3 is TGTGCCAGCAGTCCCCGGACTAGCGATACGCAGTATTTT. This translates into CASSPRTSDTQYF.

There are a few counts of this clonotype. The chain combines TRBV20-1 with TRBJ2-1; D is unclear. The germline CDR1 and CDR2 sequences are DFQATT and SNEGSKA (reference sequence). The CDR3 has 14 residues. V shed 1 base and J shed 1 base, with 8 bases lying between them. The CDR3 nucleotides read TGCAGTGCTAGAGGGACGGAGTCCTACAATGAGCAGTTCTTC. Translated, it gives CSARGTESYNEQFF.

This clonotype was detected a few times. The chain links TRBV29-1 to TRBJ1-2; 9 nucleotides match TRBD1. This CDR3 is built from 14 residues. V was pared by 4 bases and J by 4 bases, with 7 bases of the junction left unmatched. Germline V CDR1 and CDR2: SQVTM, ANQGSEA. The CDR3 here is CSVAGQGRGYGYTF. DNA for the CDR3: TGCAGCGTTGCGGGACAGGGTCGAGGCTATGGCTACACCTTC.

The chain is built from TRBV6-2 or TRBV6-3 and TRBJ2-1, with D tentatively TRBD1 or TRBD2 (5 bases each). This CDR3 has 15 residues. V dropped 4 bases and J dropped 0 bases, with 10 bases sitting between them. Germline V gene sequence: CDR1 MNHEY, CDR2 SVGEGT. CDR3 nucleotide sequence: TGTGCCAGCAGTTTAGGGGACCCCTCCTACAATGAGCAGTTCTTC. It specifies CASSLGDPSYNEQFF.

This clonotype showed up just a few times. CDR3 sequence reads: CASSDYMGQPQHF. The CDR3 DNA reads as TGTGCCAGCAGTGATTATATGGGTCAGCCCCAGCATTTT. The rearrangement links TRBV2 to TRBJ1-5; the D is unclear. The V end lost 3 bases, the J end lost 6 bases, and 9 bases lay between the germline ends. The CDR3 has 13 residues. Germline values: CDR1 SNHLY, CDR2 FYNNEI.

This rearrangement joins TRBV4-1 to TRBJ2-1, with D tentatively TRBD1 (6 bases). The ends were cut back, 1 base at V and 4 bases at J, with 20 bases in the middle. Germline V gene sequence: CDR1 MGHRA, CDR2 YSYEKL. The CDR3 length is 18 residues. CDR3 nucleotide sequence: TGCGCCAGCAGCCAAGGTCCTTCAGGGGCTCTCGGTTACAATGAGCAGTTCTTC. Amino acid sequence: CASSQGPSGALGYNEQFF.

This clonotype was picked up a small number of times. The V gene is TRBV9, the J gene TRBJ1-2; 9 bases match TRBD1. V dropped 3 bases and J dropped 8; count of bases not matched to a gene: 11. CDR1 is SGDLS and CDR2 is YYNGEE in the germline V gene. The CDR3 consists of 15 residues. The CDR3 nucleotides are TGTGCCAGCAGCGAAATCCACGGGACAGGGAGCGGCTACACCTTC. It yields the protein CASSEIHGTGSGYTF.

V and J are TRBV6-1 and TRBJ1-4; D is perhaps TRBD1 (5 bases). This CDR3 has 14 amino acids. Trimming took off 7 bases at V and 8 bases at J, with 17 bases between the two ends. Germline V gene lookup returns CDR1 MNHNS and CDR2 SASEGT. CDR3 nucleotide sequence: TGTGCCAGCACGGAAATTGGGGGGGACGAAAAACTGTTTTTT. Translation: CASTEIGGDEKLFF.

The rearrangement uses TRBV5-1 and TRBJ2-2, with D uncertain. V was shortened by 2 bases and J by 0 bases, with 8 bases between the two germline ends. The germline V gene encodes CDR1 SGHRS and CDR2 YFSETQ. The CDR3 runs 15 residues. DNA of the CDR3: TGCGCCAGCAGCTTACACAGCCCGAACACCGGGGAGCTGTTTTTT. Protein product: CASSLHSPNTGELFF. Together with reference TRBV5-1 and TRBJ2-2, the CDR3 gives the full variable domain: KAGVTQTPRYLIKTRGQQVTLSCSPISGHRSVSWYQQTPGQGLQFLFEYFSETQRNKGNFPGRFSGRQFSNSRSEMNVSTLELGDSALYLCASSLHSPNTGELFFGEGSRLTVL.

This clonotype has more than one count but fewer than ten. The gene calls are TRBV29-1 and TRBJ2-1, with unresolved D. V was trimmed by 3 bases and J by 6 bases, leaving 9 bases between them. The CDR3 totals 12 residues. Per germline, CDR1 SQVTM and CDR2 ANQGSEA. CDR3 nucleotides: TGCAGCGTTGAGGGCGGACCCAATGAGCAGTTCTTC. Encoded protein: CSVEGGPNEQFF.

The chain couples TRBV27 to TRBJ2-3, with 11 nucleotides matching TRBD2. CDR1 is MNHEY and CDR2 is SMNVEV in the germline V gene (reference sequence). The V segment lost 7 bases and the J segment 0 bases; nucleotides outside the gene matches: 9. The length of the CDR3 is 17 residues. The CDR3 loop is CASTGTSGGPSTDTQYF. In nucleotides, the CDR3 is TGTGCCAGCACGGGAACTAGCGGGGGCCCCAGCACAGATACGCAGTATTTT.

This clonotype occurred once. The chain employs TRBV28 and TRBJ1-2; D not resolved. Looked up from germline, CDR1 is MDHEN and CDR2 is SYDVKM. Trimming pared 2 bases from V and 8 bases from J, leaving 9 bases between. The CDR3 has 12 amino acids. CDR3 amino acids: CASSLARSGYTF. The CDR3 DNA is TGTGCCAGCAGTTTAGCCAGGAGCGGCTACACCTTC.